The rows below give T cell receptor beta chains drawn from one sample of a study of cytotoxic CD8 clonotypes in ibrutinib-treated CLL. Clones were read by immunoSEQ multiplex PCR, and TCRdb kept only the in-frame ones, dropping some. The top ten clones hold roughly 21% of a sample with fewer than 50,000 clones, over 50% of them seen once. The sequences come from PBMCs, collected after 24 months of ibrutinib treatment. These receptors originate from a human donor with chronic lymphocytic leukemia. Each CDR3 is given with its conserved first and last residue. The D gene is left open where the match is weak. Clone size is stated in some rows and not others, as once, few, many or a class when expanded.

d_gene: .
abundance: .
v_gene: TRBV29-1
j_gene: TRBJ2-2
CDR3nt: TGCAGCGTTGAGCCAGCGAACACCGGGGAGCTGTTTTTT
CDR3aa: CSVEPANTGELFF

d_gene: TRBD2
abundance: .
v_gene: TRBV4-2
j_gene: TRBJ2-5
CDR3nt: TGTGCCAGCAGCCCGATAGAGTCTAGCGGGACGGAGACCCAGTACTTC
CDR3aa: CASSPIESSGTETQYF

d_gene: TRBD1
abundance: many
v_gene: TRBV5-1
j_gene: TRBJ1-2
CDR3nt: TGCGCCAGCAGCCTCCGGACAGGGGATGGCTACACCTTC
CDR3aa: CASSLRTGDGYTF

d_gene: .
abundance: once
v_gene: TRBV19
j_gene: TRBJ2-7
CDR3nt: TGTGCCAGTAGCCCCGGGACCCGGACCTACGAGCAGTACTTC
CDR3aa: CASSPGTRTYEQYF

d_gene: .
abundance: few
v_gene: TRBV30
j_gene: TRBJ1-5
CDR3nt: TGTGCCTGGAGCCCCGTCGGAGGCCTGCATCAGCCCCAGCATTTT
CDR3aa: CAWSPVGGLHQPQHF

d_gene: .
abundance: .
v_gene: TRBV11-3
j_gene: TRBJ1-1
CDR3nt: TGTGCCAGCAGCTTAAGCGGCGGGAACACTGAAGCTTTCTTT
CDR3aa: CASSLSGGNTEAFF

d_gene: TRBD2
abundance: .
v_gene: TRBV5-4
j_gene: TRBJ2-1
CDR3nt: TGTGCCAGCAGCGAGGGACTAGCGGCTTACAATGAGCAGTTCTTC
CDR3aa: CASSEGLAAYNEQFF

d_gene: .
abundance: .
v_gene: TRBV30
j_gene: TRBJ2-1
CDR3nt: TGTGCCTGTCCGGGAGCTCGGTACAATGAGCAGTTCTTC
CDR3aa: CACPGARYNEQFF

d_gene: .
abundance: once
v_gene: TRBV7-3
j_gene: TRBJ2-2
CDR3nt: TGTGCCAGCAGCTTAGGTAGTCGGACCGGGGAGCTGTTTTTT
CDR3aa: CASSLGSRTGELFF

d_gene: .
abundance: .
v_gene: TRBV19
j_gene: TRBJ1-1
CDR3nt: TGTGCCAGTAGTATAGTCATCGGGACTGAAGCTTTCTTT
CDR3aa: CASSIVIGTEAFF